The subject of this entry is one T cell receptor beta chain. These data come from a study of siplizumab effects on memory and regulatory T cells. The study assayed 75,000 to 100,000 TCR templates per sample. Sequenced by immunoSEQ multiplex PCR; TCRdb stores in-frame clones only, minus some. The table records about 91,000 clones, 80% to 95% of them present only once. This CDR3 has 14 residues. The V and J ends lost 4 bases and 1 base respectively, with 12 bases between them. Germline CDR1 is SGHDT and CDR2 is YYEEEE. The sequenced material came from CD8+ T cells sorted from blood. V is TRBV5-6 and J is TRBJ2-7; a possible D gene is TRBD2 (6 bases). The receptor comes from a human donor in good health. The DNA of the CDR3 is TGTGCCAGCAGCCCGGGGGACGGATCCTACGAGCAGTACTTC. This gives the protein CASSPGDGSYEQYF.